This is a list of T cell receptor beta chains from one sample in a study of blood T cell repertoires in COVID-19. The data were produced by immunoSEQ multiplex PCR, yet TCRdb's version contains in-frame clones alone and is incomplete. In the table there are 200,000 to 250,000 clones, more than 85% of which are singletons. Sequencing was performed on peripheral blood. These receptors all come from a woman aged 50 to 65 with COVID-19, enrolled during active disease. Both conserved end residues are part of each CDR3. Fields, in order: J gene, V gene, D gene, clone size, CDR3 DNA, CDR3 protein. The D gene is left open where the match is weak. The size entry is marked missing in some rows and otherwise reads once, few, many or a size class.

>TRBJ2-5|TRBV9|.|.
TGTGCCAGCAGCACAGGGACCCGGGAGACCCAGTACTTC
CASSTGTRETQYF
>TRBJ2-7|TRBV3-1/TRBV3-2|TRBD1|.
TGTGCCAGCAGCCAAGGTATCACAGGGGTTTACGAGCAGTACTTC
CASSQGITGVYEQYF
>TRBJ1-2|TRBV28|.|.
TGTGCCAGCAGTTTACGAGGCGGGGGAAACTATGGCTACACCTTC
CASSLRGGGNYGYTF
>TRBJ2-1|TRBV27|.|medium-sized
TGTGCCAGCGGTCTAGGCTGGGATGAGCAGTTCTTC
CASGLGWDEQFF
>TRBJ1-1|TRBV3-1/TRBV3-2|.|.
TGTGCCAGCAGCCAGGGAGGTACTGAAGCTTTCTTT
CASSQGGTEAFF
>TRBJ2-5|TRBV6-2/TRBV6-3|TRBD1|once
TGTGCCAGCAGTTACGGGACAGCCGTTCAAGAGACCCAGTACTTC
CASSYGTAVQETQYF
>TRBJ2-1|TRBV4-3|TRBD2|.
TGCGCCAGCAGCCAAGACCTCTGGGGGGGGTCCTACAATGAGCAGTTCTTC
CASSQDLWGGSYNEQFF
>TRBJ2-7|TRBV15|.|.
TGTGCCACCAGCAGAGGAGGGGTTGACAGGATGCAGTACTTC
CATSRGGVDRMQYF
>TRBJ1-1|TRBV12-5|TRBD1|.
TGTGCTAGTGCCCTTTTTCGGGGGACAGGGGAGGGGCACACTGAAGCTTTCTTT
CASALFRGTGEGHTEAFF
>TRBJ2-1|TRBV2|.|.
TGTGCCAGCAGCTCCCGGACTAACAGCAATGAGCAGTTCTTC
CASSSRTNSNEQFF
>TRBJ2-6|TRBV18|.|.
TGTGCCAGCTCATACAGCTCTGGGGCCAACGTCCTGACTTTC
CASSYSSGANVLTF
>TRBJ2-3|TRBV5-6|.|.
TGTGCCAGCAGCTGGAGGGGCCAGGGGGTCACAGATACGCAGTATTTT
CASSWRGQGVTDTQYF
>TRBJ2-7|TRBV6-1|.|few
TGTGCCAGCAGTGAAGGCACTAGAGGCGAGCAGTACTTC
CASSEGTRGEQYF
>TRBJ2-3|TRBV19|.|.
TGTGCCAGTAGTATGGCAGGGTCCGATACGCAGTATTTT
CASSMAGSDTQYF
>TRBJ1-5|TRBV24-1|TRBD1|.
TGTGCCACCAGTGACTCGGACAGGGGGATTGGTCAGCCCCAGCATTTT
CATSDSDRGIGQPQHF
>TRBJ2-5|TRBV3-1/TRBV3-2|TRBD2|.
TGTGCCAGCAGCCAAGAAGGGCTAGCGGGGGGCCGGGAGACCCAGTACTTC
CASSQEGLAGGRETQYF
>TRBJ1-1|TRBV23-1|TRBD1|.
TGCGCCAGCAGTCAGGGCAACAGGGGGCGAGCTTTCTTT
CASSQGNRGRAFF
>TRBJ1-5|TRBV30|.|.
TGTGCCTGGAGCCCCGGGGGGGACCTTAGCAATCAGCCCCAGCATTTT
CAWSPGGDLSNQPQHF
>TRBJ2-3|TRBV5-6|.|.
TGTGCCAGCAGCTTGCTTCTCCGGGACACAAGCACAGATACGCAGTATTTT
CASSLLLRDTSTDTQYF
>TRBJ1-2|TRBV4-3|.|.
TGCGCCAGCAGCCCAGCCCAGGCCCCTAACTATGGCTACACCTTC
CASSPAQAPNYGYTF
>TRBJ2-7|TRBV11-3|.|.
TGTGCCAGCAGCCTCCCTAGAGGCGAGCAGTACTTC
CASSLPRGEQYF
>TRBJ2-5|TRBV7-2|.|.
TGTGCCAGCAGCAAGCCCCGGGGGGCGGAGACCCAGTACTTC
CASSKPRGAETQYF
>TRBJ2-5|TRBV2|TRBD2|.
TGTGCCAGCAGGCCCCCTAGCGGGGGGGCCTTTGAGACCCAGTACTTC
CASRPPSGGAFETQYF
>TRBJ1-1|TRBV5-1|.|.
TGCGCCAGCAGCTTGGAATACAGCTCCACTGAAGCTTTCTTT
CASSLEYSSTEAFF
>TRBJ1-1|TRBV27|.|.
TGTGCCAGCAGGAGAACAGGTACTTACACTGAAGCTTTCTTT
CASRRTGTYTEAFF
>TRBJ2-5|TRBV12-5|TRBD2|.
TGTGCTAGTGGTTTGGGGACTAGCGGGGGTGGCGGCCAGTACTTC
CASGLGTSGGGGQYF
>TRBJ1-6|TRBV10-1|.|.
TGCGCCAGCAGTGAGACCCCCTCGTTCGGGGATAATTCACCCCTCCACTTT
CASSETPSFGDNSPLHF
>TRBJ1-5|TRBV19|TRBD1|.
TGTGCCAGTAGTATTATGGGACAGGGGGGGAGCAATCAGCCCCAGCATTTT
CASSIMGQGGSNQPQHF
>TRBJ2-1|TRBV9|TRBD2|.
TGTGCCAGCAGCGTACCCATCGCGGGGGGGCCGAATGAGCAGTTCTTC
CASSVPIAGGPNEQFF
>TRBJ2-2|TRBV7-2|.|.
TGTGCCAGCAGCTTAGAGGAGGCTGCGAACACCGGGGAGCTGTTTTTT
CASSLEEAANTGELFF
>TRBJ2-1|TRBV11-3|TRBD2|.
TGTGCCAGCAGCCAAGTAGCGGGGGGGCATGGCGAGCAGTTCTTC
CASSQVAGGHGEQFF
>TRBJ1-2|TRBV30|.|.
TGTGCCTGGTTTGAAACGGGAGGGGGCTATGGCTACACCTTC
CAWFETGGGYGYTF
>TRBJ2-5|TRBV10-2|.|.
TGCGCCAGCAGTGACAGGTTTCAAGAGACCCAGTACTTC
CASSDRFQETQYF
>TRBJ2-7|TRBV19|TRBD1|.
TGTGCCAGTGGACGGGACAGGAGGGACGAGCAGTACTTC
CASGRDRRDEQYF
>TRBJ2-2|TRBV11-2|TRBD2|.
TGTGCCAGCATTTCTAGCGGGGGGGGCACCGGGGAGCTGTTTTTT
CASISSGGGTGELFF
>TRBJ1-4|TRBV2|TRBD1|.
TGTGCCAGCAGTACGGACAGGGGGAATGAAAAACTGTTTTTT
CASSTDRGNEKLFF
>TRBJ1-5|TRBV28|.|.
TGTGCCAGCAGTTTGTATGGCGGGGCCATTAGCAATCAGCCCCAGCATTTT
CASSLYGGAISNQPQHF
>TRBJ1-2|TRBV18|.|.
TGTGCCAGCTCACCTTACAGCTATGGCTACACCTTC
CASSPYSYGYTF
>TRBJ2-7|TRBV30|.|.
TGTGCCTGGATGGGCACAGGGCCCCACGAGCAGTACTTC
CAWMGTGPHEQYF
>TRBJ2-7|TRBV11-1|TRBD1|.
TGTGCCAGCAGCTTAACCAGGGGGCTCTACGAGCAGTACTTC
CASSLTRGLYEQYF
>TRBJ1-5|TRBV12-5|.|.
TGTGCTAGTGGTTTGGAGGACCTAGCAGCCCAGCATTTT
CASGLEDLAAQHF
>TRBJ2-7|TRBV11-3|.|.
TGTGCCAGCAGCTTAAGTTGGGACACACCACGGGACTCCTACGAGCAGTACTTC
CASSLSWDTPRDSYEQYF
>TRBJ2-7|TRBV27|TRBD1|.
TGTGCCAGCAGTCCCGGGACAGGGGGCTTTGTTCCGTACTTC
CASSPGTGGFVPYF
>TRBJ1-2|TRBV7-9|TRBD1|.
TGTGCCGGCCGGGACAGCTCTATCTGGGGCTACACCTTC
CAGRDSSIWGYTF
>TRBJ2-1|TRBV12-3/TRBV12-4|.|.
TGTGCCAGCAAAACTAGCAGCAATGAGCAGTTCTTC
CASKTSSNEQFF
>TRBJ1-3|TRBV5-1|.|few
TGCGCCAGCAGCTTGGGCGGTTCCTCTGGAAACACCATATATTTT
CASSLGGSSGNTIYF
>TRBJ2-7|TRBV6-5|TRBD1|.
TGTGCCAGCAGGATGACAGGGAATCCCTACGAGCAGTACTTC
CASRMTGNPYEQYF
>TRBJ1-5|TRBV3-1/TRBV3-2|TRBD1|.
TGTGCCAGCAGCCACCTTGACAGGGTATACCAGCCCCAGCATTTT
CASSHLDRVYQPQHF
>TRBJ1-5|TRBV27|TRBD1|.
TGTGCCAGCAGGGGACAGACCAATCAGCCCCAGCATTTT
CASRGQTNQPQHF
>TRBJ2-3|TRBV5-1|TRBD2|.
TGCGCCAGCAGCAGCGGGGGGACAGATACGCAGTATTTT
CASSSGGTDTQYF
>TRBJ2-3|TRBV9|TRBD2|once
TGTGCCAGCAGCGAAGGAGCGGGGGGGCTTTCTGGTAGCACAGATACGCAGTATTTT
CASSEGAGGLSGSTDTQYF
>TRBJ1-2|TRBV6-5|.|.
TGTGCCAGCAGCCCAGGACAGATCTATGGCTACACCTTC
CASSPGQIYGYTF
>TRBJ2-3|TRBV5-1|.|few
TGCGCCAGCAGCCCTGTGGGGGGAACCACAGATACGCAGTATTTT
CASSPVGGTTDTQYF
>TRBJ1-1|TRBV24-1|.|once
TGTGCCACCCGGGTAGCTGAAGCTTTCTTT
CATRVAEAFF
>TRBJ2-3|TRBV7-2|TRBD2|.
TGTGCCAGCAGCTGGACTAGCTCGAGCACAGATACGCAGTATTTT
CASSWTSSSTDTQYF
>TRBJ1-3|TRBV5-1|.|.
TGCGCCAGCAGCTTGGGGACATCGCCTTTAAACACCATATATTTT
CASSLGTSPLNTIYF
>TRBJ2-7|TRBV6-2/TRBV6-3|.|.
TGTGCCAGCAGCCTTTCAGGGATGGGTTACGAGCAGTACTTC
CASSLSGMGYEQYF